This is a list of T cell receptor beta chains from one sample in a study of shared clonotypes between healthy human individuals. Sequencing was performed with immunoSEQ multiplex PCR; in TCRdb, only in-frame clones are kept and a portion is missing. The repertoire consists of over 400,000 clones, with about 72% occurring once and the leading ten covering about 12%. Input material: PBMCs. These receptors were collected from a woman between 40 and 55 years old in good health. Some clones in this sample may be carry-over from other donors' samples. CDR3s include the opening cysteine and the closing phenylalanine or tryptophan. Fields, in order: clone size, V gene, J gene, D gene, CDR3 protein, CDR3 DNA. A D gene is named only where the DNA matches it firmly. Only some rows state a clone size, as once, few, many or a class for expanded clones.

.	TRBV5-1	TRBJ2-7	.	CASSLARAHEQYF	TGCGCCAGCAGCTTGGCCCGGGCCCACGAGCAGTACTTC
.	TRBV29-1	TRBJ1-3	.	CSVDGSGNTIYF	TGCAGCGTTGACGGGAGTGGAAACACCATATATTTT
.	TRBV28	TRBJ2-1	.	CASTPGGHGFYNEQFF	TGTGCCAGCACCCCGGGTGGGCACGGATTTTACAATGAGCAGTTCTTC
.	TRBV18	TRBJ2-7	TRBD1	CASSPRPQRPGGEQYF	TGTGCCAGCTCACCCCGGCCCCAAAGACCAGGGGGCGAGCAGTACTTC
once	TRBV6-4	TRBJ2-1	.	CASSDSMGGTEQFF	TGTGCCAGCAGTGACTCGATGGGGGGAACTGAGCAGTTCTTC
.	TRBV11-3	TRBJ2-1	TRBD2	CASSQGGSDEQFF	TGTGCCAGCAGCCAGGGAGGGAGTGATGAGCAGTTCTTC
.	TRBV28	TRBJ2-7	TRBD1	CASAQDREIYEQYF	TGTGCCAGCGCCCAAGACAGGGAGATTTACGAGCAGTACTTC
few	TRBV10-3	TRBJ1-1	.	CAIRTNQEAFF	TGTGCCATCAGAACAAACCAGGAGGCTTTCTTT
.	TRBV7-2	TRBJ2-7	TRBD2	CASSSGLAEGSYEQYF	TGTGCCAGCAGCAGCGGACTAGCTGAGGGCTCCTACGAGCAGTACTTC
.	TRBV19	TRBJ2-7	.	CASSGSLGRGSYEQYF	TGTGCCAGTAGTGGATCGCTAGGCAGGGGATCCTACGAGCAGTACTTC
.	TRBV5-1	TRBJ2-7	.	CASSSSILQGRAYEQYF	TGCGCCAGCAGCTCGTCAATATTACAGGGGAGGGCTTACGAGCAGTACTTC
.	TRBV4-3	TRBJ2-7	.	CASSQLGGNPYEQYF	TGCGCCAGCAGCCAATTAGGGGGTAACCCCTACGAGCAGTACTTC
.	TRBV18	TRBJ2-2	TRBD1	CASSPRQGVTGELFF	TGTGCCAGCTCACCCAGACAGGGAGTCACCGGGGAGCTGTTTTTT
.	TRBV18	TRBJ2-1	.	CASSLPGTRDWYNEQFF	TGTGCCAGCTCACTCCCCGGGACCCGGGATTGGTACAATGAGCAGTTCTTC
.	TRBV6-5	TRBJ2-4	.	CASGPGGGGIQYF	TGTGCCAGCGGCCCGGGTGGGGGCGGCATTCAGTACTTC
.	TRBV2	TRBJ2-2	.	CASSVRLALTGELFF	TGTGCCAGCAGTGTCCGCCTAGCGCTGACCGGGGAGCTGTTTTTT
.	TRBV4-1	TRBJ2-7	.	CASSQASNPYEQYF	TGCGCCAGCAGCCAAGCTTCTAACCCATACGAGCAGTACTTC